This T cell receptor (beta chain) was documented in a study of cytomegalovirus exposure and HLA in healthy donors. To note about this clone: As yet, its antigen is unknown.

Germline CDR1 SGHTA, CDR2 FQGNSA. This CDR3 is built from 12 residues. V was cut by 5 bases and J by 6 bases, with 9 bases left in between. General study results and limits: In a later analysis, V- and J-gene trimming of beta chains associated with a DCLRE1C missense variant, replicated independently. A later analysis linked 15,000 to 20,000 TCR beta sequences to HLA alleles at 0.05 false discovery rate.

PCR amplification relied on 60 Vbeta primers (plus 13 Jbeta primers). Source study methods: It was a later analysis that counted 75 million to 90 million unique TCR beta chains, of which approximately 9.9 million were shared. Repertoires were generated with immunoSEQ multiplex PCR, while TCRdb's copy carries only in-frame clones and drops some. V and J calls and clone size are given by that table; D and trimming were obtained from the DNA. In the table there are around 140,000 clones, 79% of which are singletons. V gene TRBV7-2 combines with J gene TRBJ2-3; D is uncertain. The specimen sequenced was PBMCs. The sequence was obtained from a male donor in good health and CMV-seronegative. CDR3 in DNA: TGTGCCAGCAGCCCCCTTCGGGATACGCAGTATTTT. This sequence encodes CASSPLRDTQYF.